This T cell receptor beta chain came from a study of T-cell reconstitution after alpha-beta-depleted transplantation in children listed by TCRdb under 2016. Turning to the overall study: T-cell immune reconstitution after TCRalphabeta/CD19-depleted allogeneic hematopoietic cell transplantation in children was quantitatively tracked in the study by means of TCR repertoire profiling. Study-level results and caveats: The high TCRbeta diversity at day 60 in some patients was ascribed to recipient T cells and intrathymic progenitors that had survived conditioning. Hyperexpanded clone frequencies declined over subsequent months; after one year, T-cell counts and TCRbeta diversity were mostly attributed to newly produced T cells. The apparently early recovery of alphabetaT-cell counts about two months after transplant reportedly depended on only several hundred rapidly expanded clones that came from non-depleted graft cells.

The treatment or condition label, read with the paper, signifies: allogeneic hematopoietic cell transplantation with graft depleted of TCRalphabeta T cells and CD19 B cells. Transplant recipients were children who received TCRalphabeta/CD19-depleted allogeneic hematopoietic cell grafts. Library preparation employed PCR. The run used an Illumina HiSeq 2500. To normalize quantification of the TCRbeta repertoire, the TCR libraries were built with molecular barcoding that relied on unique molecular identifiers. The public reads were quality trimmed at Q25 with fastp and then assembled into clones with MiXCR by TCRdb, keeping productive beta chains. Rows with a matching CDR3 protein are joined into one entry that keeps the most common DNA and genes. This sample has around 960,000 distinct CDR3 sequences in its table, and about 29% of those were observed once. The ten largest clones capture about 28% of the sample.

Note on this clonotype: This clone's antigen is unknown. No base quality information exists; no much larger clone differs at one position.

This receptor was taken from a boy in the first two years of life who had a stem cell transplant for SCID, so the T cells may come from the graft donor. This sample comprised PBMCs, mostly from graft donor cells, obtained 360 days after TCRalphabeta/CD19-depleted stem cell transplant.

The DNA sequence reads TGTGCCAGCAGCCAAGATGGGGCTGGTTATGAGCAGTTCTTC. This translates into CASSQDGAGYEQFF. The sequence is built from TRBV4-2 and TRBJ2-1; the D gene is perhaps TRBD1, on 5 matching bases. A distance of 11 bases separates the germline ends of V and J, which lose 0 bases and 8 bases respectively. Reading from cysteine to phenylalanine, the CDR3 counts 14 amino acids. Here the CDR3 DNA is all that survives: 42 bases in frame from base 1. The germline V gene encodes CDR1 LGHNA and CDR2 YNFKEQ.